A single T cell receptor beta chain is shown here with its context. The sample comes from a study of PD-L1 blockade in urothelial cancer. Study-wide context: Most of the 29 patients were men with bladder-origin urothelial cancer. Median T cell yield per blood sample was about 150,000 cells.

Profiling relied on immunoSEQ multiplex PCR, and the TCRdb table lists in-frame clones only, not all of them. The sample lists 130,000 or so clones; approximately 84% were seen once. The CDR3 loop spans 16 amino acids. After removal of 3 bases from V and 3 bases from J, the junction contained 6 bases not matched to a gene. Germline loops: CDR1 SGDLS, CDR2 YYNGEE. Indicated time point: pretreatment peripheral blood. Specimen: PBMCs, collected around atezolizumab (anti-PD-L1) treatment. The V call is TRBV9, the J call TRBJ2-3; 11 positions match TRBD1. The receptor's source is a man aged 45-65 years with urothelial cancer. The CDR3 loop is CASSARTGGATDTQYF. The CDR3 DNA reads as TGTGCCAGCAGCGCCAGGACAGGGGGCGCAACAGATACGCAGTATTTT.